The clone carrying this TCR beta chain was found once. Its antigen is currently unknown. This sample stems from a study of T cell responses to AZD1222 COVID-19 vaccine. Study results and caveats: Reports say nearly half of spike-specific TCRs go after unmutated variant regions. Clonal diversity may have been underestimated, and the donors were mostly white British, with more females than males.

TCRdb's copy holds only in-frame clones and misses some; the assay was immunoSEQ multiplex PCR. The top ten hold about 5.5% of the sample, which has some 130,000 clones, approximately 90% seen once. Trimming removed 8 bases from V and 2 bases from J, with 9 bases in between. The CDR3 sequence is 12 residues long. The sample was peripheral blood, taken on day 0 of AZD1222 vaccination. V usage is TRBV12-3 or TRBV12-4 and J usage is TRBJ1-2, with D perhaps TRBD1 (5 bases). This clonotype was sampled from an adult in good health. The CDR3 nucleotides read TGTGCCAGCCATCGACAGAACTATGGCTACACCTTC. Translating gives CASHRQNYGYTF.